This TCR beta chain was found in a study of blood T cell repertoires in COVID-19. Study context: Samples representing acute and convalescent COVID-19 were sourced from the United States, Italy and Spain. Sources were T cells, B-cell-depleted T cells, or PBMCs; the material itself was cDNA or gDNA.

This clone came up a few times. This CDR3 has 15 amino acids. The V gene end was trimmed by 2 bases and the J gene end by 4 bases; junction bases not matched to a gene: 4. Germline assignment: CDR1 MNHNY and CDR2 SVGAGI (reference sequence). In the original processing: The authors estimated nucleated cell counts from reference gene primer amplification. Some clones are missing from TCRdb's copy, which holds only in-frame ones; the method was immunoSEQ multiplex PCR. D and trimming were read from the DNA, whereas the V and J calls and clone size are those reported in that table. The sample has about 140,000 clones; around nine tenths are singletons.

The specimen sequenced was peripheral blood. The J gene is TRBJ1-2, the V gene TRBV6-6; 10 nucleotides agree with TRBD1. The source is a woman in her forties with acute or convalescent COVID-19. CDR3 in amino acids: CASSYPTGGSYGYTF. CDR3 DNA sequence: TGTGCCAGCAGTTACCCGACAGGGGGCAGCTATGGCTACACCTTC.